The 18 T cell receptor beta chains listed next were all sequenced from one sample in a study of CD4 T cells in relation to SARS-CoV-2 and coronaviruses. Clones were sequenced by immunoSEQ multiplex PCR, and TCRdb holds only the in-frame ones, with some missing. The table lists more than 20,000 clones, 74% of them singletons. The antigens of these receptors remain unknown. Unexposed donor CD4+ T cells date from 2011-2018, before the COVID-19 pandemic. Isolation of CD4+ T cells took place after approximately eleven days in culture. Sequencing was performed on CD4+ T cells from PBMCs, cultured in vitro. Source of these receptors: a human donor in good health.

The V gene is TRBV4-1, the J gene TRBJ1-5; TRBD1 matches 8 bases. Per germline, CDR1 MGHRA and CDR2 YSYEKL. J was trimmed by 5 bases and V by 4 bases; bases with no gene match: 7. CDR3 length: 15 amino acids. Here the CDR3 DNA reads TGCGCCAGCAGCCGAGAGGACAGGGAGGATCAGCCCCAGCATTTT. Its translation: CASSREDREDQPQHF.

This chain connects TRBV24-1 to TRBJ2-1; TRBD2 aligns across 12 bases. This CDR3 is built from 16 residues. Germline V gene data show CDR1 as KGHDR and CDR2 as SFDVKD. The V segment lost 3 bases and the J segment 4 bases; nucleotides outside the gene matches: 3. This chain's CDR3 is CATSDILAGGYNEQFF. The CDR3 nucleotides read TGTGCCACCAGTGATATACTAGCGGGGGGTTACAATGAGCAGTTCTTC.

This clone was seen only a few times. J is TRBJ2-7 and V is TRBV5-1, with TRBD2 identical over 13 bases. V lost 2 bases and J lost 5; bases outside the gene matches: 4. Germline CDR1 is SGHRS and CDR2 is YFSETQ. The CDR3 extends over 15 amino acids. CDR3 coding DNA: TGCGCCAGCAGCTTAAAAGGGACTAGCGGGAACGAGCAGTACTTC. The encoded protein is CASSLKGTSGNEQYF.

CDR3 loop: CAWNTLAGLAGGPTIYEQYF. Written as DNA, the CDR3 is TGTGCCTGGAATACCCTCGCGGGACTAGCGGGAGGCCCAACCATTTACGAGCAGTACTTC. The chain links TRBV30 to TRBJ2-7, with 15 bases identical to TRBD2. The CDR3 sequence is 20 residues long. Looked up from germline, CDR1 is GTSNPN and CDR2 is SVGIG (reference sequence). V trimming: 4 bases; J trimming: 4 bases; junction bases outside the gene matches: 20.

A single count supports this clone. This rearrangement joins TRBV24-1 to TRBJ2-7; D not certain. Trimming removed 1 base at V and 2 bases at J, with 8 bases between. The CDR3 has 14 amino acids. Germline V gene data show CDR1 as KGHDR and CDR2 as SFDVKD. The CDR3 region has the DNA TGTGCCACCAGTGATTTTAACAGACCCTACGAGCAGTACTTC. Translating it yields CATSDFNRPYEQYF.

The DNA for the CDR3 is TGTGCCAGCAGCTCAAGAGACGGCAACTACGAGCAGTACTTC. Protein: CASSSRDGNYEQYF. V gene TRBV7-8 combines with J gene TRBJ2-7; the D is unclear. CDR1 SGHVS and CDR2 FQNEAQ come from the germline V gene. This CDR3 has 14 residues. V was clipped by 4 bases and J by 3 bases, with 13 bases between them.

This chain connects TRBV30 to TRBJ1-1; D remains unclear. The ends were cut back, 3 bases at V and 0 bases at J, with 11 bases in the middle. This CDR3 is 14 amino acids long. The V gene's germline CDR1 is GTSNPN and CDR2 SVGIG (reference sequence). CDR3 DNA: TGTGCCTGGAGCGCCCAGACTATGAACACTGAAGCTTTCTTT. Translation gives CAWSAQTMNTEAFF.

This clone was observed once. The chain has TRBV7-2 and TRBJ1-2; the D gene is possibly TRBD1 (5 bases). This CDR3 has 12 amino acids. Germline-derived CDR1 and CDR2 are SGHTA and FQGNSA. V was trimmed by 4 bases and J by 7 bases, leaving 10 bases between them. CDR3 coding DNA: TGTGCCAGCAGCTCCCCGAGGGGTGGCTACACCTTC. Encoded protein: CASSSPRGGYTF.

The J gene is TRBJ2-2, the V gene TRBV9; TRBD2 might be the D (6 bases). The CDR3 runs 16 residues. Germline CDR1 reads SGDLS; CDR2 reads YYNGEE. The ends were cut back, 0 bases at V and 0 bases at J, with 9 bases in the middle. CDR3 nucleotides: TGTGCCAGCAGCGTAGGGACGGGAGCGAACACCGGGGAGCTGTTTTTT. Its protein product is CASSVGTGANTGELFF.

The gene calls are TRBV21-1 and TRBJ1-6; the table's D call TRBD1 went unverified against the DNA. TRBV21-1 is labeled a pseudogene. This CDR3 has 15 residues. DNA of the CDR3: TGTGCCAGCAGCAAGAGGACAGGGGATAATTCACCCCTCCACTTT. It yields the protein CASSKRTGDNSPLHF.

As for this clone: One end of the junction does not line up with germline, which may come from a read error. V gene TRBV3-1 (or the pseudogene TRBV3-2) combines with J gene TRBJ2-6; D remains unclear. The CDR3 length is 15 residues. The V gene's germline CDR1 is LGHDT and CDR2 YNNKEL (reference sequence). The CDR3 DNA reads as TGTGCCAGCGGCCAGGAGCTCTCTGGGGCCAACGTCCTGACTTTC. Translating gives CASGQELSGANVLTF.

The V and J genes are TRBV6-6 and TRBJ1-2; D remains ambiguous. Germline V CDR1 and CDR2: MNHNY, SVGAGI (reference sequence). The V and J ends lost 2 bases and 5 bases respectively, with 18 bases between them. The CDR3 loop spans 16 amino acids. CDR3 in amino acids: CASSYLLVGREYGYTF. CDR3 nucleotide sequence: TGTGCCAGCAGTTACCTCTTGGTGGGCAGAGAATATGGCTACACCTTC.

This rearrangement joins TRBV19 to TRBJ2-7; tentatively, D is TRBD1 (5 bases). The CDR3 covers 14 residues. Trimming left V 3 bases short and J 3 bases short, with 12 bases between. Per germline, CDR1 LNHDA and CDR2 SQIVND (reference sequence). This CDR3 is CASSIRLDSYEQYF. CDR3 in DNA: TGTGCCAGTAGTATCAGGCTCGACAGCTACGAGCAGTACTTC.

The rearrangement joins TRBV9 to TRBJ2-1, with 7 bases matching TRBD2. CDR3 length equals 16 residues. Unmatched junction bases numbered 12, after V lost 3 bases and J lost 6 bases. Germline CDR1 SGDLS, CDR2 YYNGEE. CDR3 DNA sequence: TGTGCCAGCAGCGCCCGACTAGCTTCGTGGGGCAATGAGCAGTTCTTC. Protein product: CASSARLASWGNEQFF. Variable domain in full (rest from reference TRBV9 and TRBJ2-1): DSGVTQTPKHLITATGQRVTLRCSPRSGDLSVYWYQQSLDQGLQFLIQYYNGEERAKGNILERFSAQQFPDLHSELNLSSLELGDSALYFCASSARLASWGNEQFFGPGTRLTVL.

This clone was seen more than once but under ten times. The chain's CDR3 is CASSLYPAGRAGYTF. The CDR3 DNA sequence: TGTGCCAGCAGCTTATATCCCGCGGGACGGGCTGGCTACACCTTC. This chain links TRBV7-9 with TRBJ1-2; a weak D match, TRBD1 (5 bases). This CDR3 has 15 residues. The germline gives CDR1 SEHNR, CDR2 FQNEAQ (reference sequence). V lost 2 bases, J lost 7 bases, and 17 bases lay in between.

The CDR3 region is CASSQGRGHTDTQYF. In DNA form, the CDR3 reads TGTGCCAGCAGCCAGGGCAGGGGTCACACAGATACGCAGTATTTT. The chain links TRBV3-1 (or the pseudogene TRBV3-2) to TRBJ2-3; a possible D gene is TRBD1 (6 bases). Germline V gene sequence: CDR1 LGHDT, CDR2 YNNKEL (reference sequence). Trimming took 3 bases from V and 2 from J, leaving 12 bases between them. The CDR3 is made up of 15 amino acids.

This clone was seen only a few times. The V and J genes are TRBV20-1 and TRBJ2-1; 8 bases are a match to TRBD2. The CDR3 consists of 14 residues. Trimming at V came to 3 bases and at J to 6 bases, leaving 7 bases not matched to a gene. Germline lookup yields CDR1 DFQATT and CDR2 SNEGSKA (reference sequence). Written as DNA, the CDR3 is TGCAGTGCTAGTGACCCAGCGGGAGTCAATGAGCAGTTCTTC. Residues: CSASDPAGVNEQFF.

The V gene is TRBV7-9, the J gene TRBJ1-6; D gene unclear. Deletions cut 1 base from V and 0 bases from J, with 7 bases between. Germline CDR1 is SEHNR and CDR2 is FQNEAQ (reference sequence). This CDR3 comprises 16 residues. The CDR3 loop is CASSLVSASYNSPLHF. In nucleotides, the CDR3 is TGTGCCAGCAGCTTAGTCTCCGCCTCCTATAATTCACCCCTCCACTTT.